This T cell receptor beta chain stems from a study of blood T cell repertoires in COVID-19. Trimming removed 1 base from V and 6 bases from J, with 14 bases in between. The germline V gene has CDR1 LGHDT and CDR2 YNNKEL (reference sequence). This CDR3 spans 15 amino acids. Original analysis: Quantification of nucleated cells was approximated via reference gene primer amplification. Assay: immunoSEQ multiplex PCR; the TCRdb copy retains only in-frame clones and omits some. The V and J calls and the clone size are those of that table, but D and trimming were determined from the DNA. The data contain around 270,000 clones, around 89% of them singletons.

The V call is TRBV3-1 (or the pseudogene TRBV3-2), the J call TRBJ2-3; TRBD2 is a possible D gene (5 bases). The sample was peripheral blood. The source of this sequence is a man aged 30 to 39 with acute or convalescent COVID-19. CDR3: CASSQVAGLMDTQYF. The CDR3, as DNA: TGTGCCAGCAGCCAAGTGGCGGGCCTCATGGATACGCAGTATTTT.